What follows are 6 T cell receptor beta chains derived from one specimen sequenced in a study of cytomegalovirus exposure and HLA in healthy donors (dated by TCRdb to 2017 to 2019). The protocol used for the library was the immunoSEQ multiplex PCR assay. For the multiplex PCR, a mixture combining 60 forward primers for TCR Vbeta segments and 13 reverse primers for TCR Jbeta segments was used. The table comes from immuneACCESS by way of TCRdb, which keeps in-frame sequences with V and J called. Part of the clones is missing from these tables; in studies checked, under half for an unresolved V gene and the rest for unknown reasons. Recorded for this sample are approximately 85,000 clones; about three quarters of them occurred a single time. 11% of the sample is taken by the ten largest. The sample taken for sequencing was PBMCs. These TCRs come from a woman aged 40 to 50 in good health and CMV-seropositive.

The rearrangement links TRBV4-1 to TRBJ2-2; 11 bases match TRBD2. The CDR3 length is 18 residues. The V gene end was trimmed by 4 bases and the J gene end by 2 bases; junction bases not matched to a gene: 9. CDR1 is MGHRA and CDR2 is YSYEKL in the germline V gene. CDR3 DNA sequence: TGCGCCAGCAGCCCCCGGGGTAGCGGGGGGGTTAACACCGGGGAGCTGTTTTTT. Protein sequence: CASSPRGSGGVNTGELFF.

This sequence joins TRBV2 and TRBJ1-2; unclear D gene. Germline V gives CDR1 SNHLY, CDR2 FYNNEI. Trimming pared 4 bases from V and 8 bases from J, leaving 17 bases between. The length of the CDR3 is 14 residues. The CDR3 loop is CASSGELPSWGYTF. The CDR3 DNA sequence: TGTGCCAGCAGTGGGGAGCTGCCCTCTTGGGGCTACACCTTC.

The table lists this clone with a few counts. The V gene is TRBV30, the J gene TRBJ1-4, with D possibly TRBD1 on 5 matching bases. Germline CDR1 GTSNPN, CDR2 SVGIG (reference sequence). Trimming pared 2 bases from V and 8 bases from J, leaving 15 bases between. The CDR3 runs to 14 residues. The CDR3 sequence is CAWSRGTGGEKLFF. DNA of the CDR3: TGTGCCTGGAGTCGGGGGACGGGGGGGGAAAAACTGTTTTTT.

The V call is TRBV13, the J call TRBJ1-2, with 8 bases that match TRBD1. Germline trimming cut 4 bases from V and 4 bases from J; bases unmatched to any gene: 8. The CDR3 sequence is 15 residues long. Germline lookup yields CDR1 PRHDT and CDR2 FYEKMQ (reference sequence). The CDR3 spells CASSSIRGPVYGYTF. CDR3 in DNA: TGTGCCAGCAGCTCTATCAGGGGGCCTGTCTATGGCTACACCTTC.

This clone came up a few times. The CDR3 sequence is CASSRMGGGNDEQYF. The CDR3 DNA follows: TGTGCCAGCAGTAGGATGGGGGGGGGTAACGACGAGCAGTACTTC. The chain uses TRBV6-5 and TRBJ2-5; 7 bases line up with TRBD2. The J call could be wrong; TRBJ2-7 is a better fit for the DNA end. The germline gives CDR1 MNHEY, CDR2 SVGAGI. The CDR3 extends over 15 amino acids.

The chain joins TRBV4-3 to TRBJ2-2; 7 bases agree with TRBD1. Germline CDR1 LGHNA, CDR2 YSLEER. This CDR3 contains 18 residues. V lost 4 bases and J lost 0; bases outside the gene matches: 11. This CDR3 is CASSPYPTGTANTGELFF. The DNA of the CDR3 is TGCGCCAGCAGCCCTTACCCGACAGGGACAGCGAACACCGGGGAGCTGTTTTTT.